This T cell receptor beta chain stems from a study of T cell responses to AZD1222 COVID-19 vaccine. Overall study results and limits: Only six AZD1222 recipients tested seropositive at baseline. Donor demographics were predominantly white British with a female majority; clonal diversity may be underestimated.

CDR3 length: 14 residues. Between the trimmed V and J ends, which lost 0 bases and 6 bases, there was a span of 9 bases. The V gene's germline CDR1 is LNHDA and CDR2 SQIVND (reference sequence). As for this clone: The antigen remains undetermined.

Some clones are missing from TCRdb's copy, which holds only in-frame ones; the method was immunoSEQ multiplex PCR. The sample shows 90,000 to 120,000 clones, around 90% of them seen only once. Source: peripheral blood, taken on day 0 of AZD1222 vaccination. The sequence was collected from an adult in good health. V and J are TRBV19 and TRBJ2-1; D not certain. For the CDR3, the DNA is TGTGCCAGTAGTATAGACCCCACTTCCAATGAGCAGTTCTTC. This gives the protein CASSIDPTSNEQFF. Full variable domain (rest looked up from reference TRBV19 and TRBJ2-1): DGGITQSPKYLFRKEGQNVTLSCEQNLNHDAMYWYRQDPGQGLRLIYYSQIVNDFQKGDIAEGYSVSREKKESFPLTVTSAQKNPTAFYLCASSIDPTSNEQFFGPGTRLTVL.